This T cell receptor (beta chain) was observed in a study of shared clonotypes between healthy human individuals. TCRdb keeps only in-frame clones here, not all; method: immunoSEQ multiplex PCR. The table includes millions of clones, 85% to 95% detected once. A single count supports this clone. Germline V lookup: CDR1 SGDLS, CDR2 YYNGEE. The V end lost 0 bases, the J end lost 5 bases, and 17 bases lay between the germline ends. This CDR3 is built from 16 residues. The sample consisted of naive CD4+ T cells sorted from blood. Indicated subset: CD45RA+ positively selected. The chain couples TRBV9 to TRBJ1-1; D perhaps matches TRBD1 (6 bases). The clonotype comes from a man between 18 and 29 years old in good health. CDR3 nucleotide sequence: TGTGCCAGCAGCGTAGATCTGATGGGGGGCGGGACTGAAGCTTTCTTT. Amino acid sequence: CASSVDLMGGGTEAFF.